This passage covers 21 T cell receptor beta chains from one sample sequenced in a study of cytomegalovirus exposure and HLA in healthy donors. Vbeta (60) and Jbeta (13) primers were used in the PCR. Here immunoSEQ multiplex PCR was the method, and the copy in TCRdb shows in-frame clones only, minus some. The top ten hold approximately 2.8% of the sample, which has roughly 100,000 clones, about 64% seen once. Specimen: PBMCs. The source of these receptors is a female donor in good health and CMV-seronegative.

A single count supports this clone. The chain joins TRBV7-7 to TRBJ2-2; D possibly corresponds to TRBD2 (7 bases). Germline V gene data show CDR1 as SSHAT and CDR2 as FNYEAQ (reference sequence). V lost 5 bases and J lost 3, with 16 bases in between. This CDR3 is built from 16 residues. The CDR3 is CASSRAAGADTGELFF. In nucleotides, the CDR3 is TGTGCCAGCAGCCGGGCGGCGGGGGCTGACACCGGGGAGCTGTTTTTT.

Written as DNA, the CDR3 is TGCGCCAGCAGCCAAAGTAGCGGATCCTACAATGAGCAGTTCTTC. This sequence encodes CASSQSSGSYNEQFF. The chain has TRBV4-1 and TRBJ2-1, with D perhaps TRBD2 (6 bases). The CDR3 spans 15 residues. Germline-derived CDR1 and CDR2 are MGHRA and YSYEKL. Trimming shortened V by 2 bases and J by 1 base, and 9 bases separated the two germline ends.

The chain carries TRBV14 and TRBJ2-6; D may be TRBD2 (6 bases). The germline gives CDR1 SGHDN, CDR2 FVKESK. The CDR3 totals 20 residues. V lost 1 base to trimming and J lost 0 bases, with 19 bases between them. The CDR3 loop reads CASSQGTGGTRISGANVLTF. Written as DNA, the CDR3 is TGTGCCAGCAGCCAAGGTACTGGCGGGACCAGGATCTCTGGGGCCAACGTCCTGACTTTC.

The rearrangement links TRBV7-2 to TRBJ2-7; D may be TRBD2 (5 bases). The CDR3 is 14 residues long. The V end lost 3 bases, the J end lost 4 bases, and 13 bases lay between the germline ends. Germline values: CDR1 SGHTA, CDR2 FQGNSA. For the CDR3, the DNA is TGTGCCAGCAGCTTGCGGGTGGGCCCTTACGAGCAGTACTTC. This translates into CASSLRVGPYEQYF.

This clone has just a few counts. The chain recombines TRBV29-1 with TRBJ2-1; maybe TRBD2 (6 bases). Between the trimmed V and J ends, which lost 4 bases and 7 bases, there was a span of 14 bases. The V gene's germline CDR1 is SQVTM and CDR2 ANQGSEA. The CDR3 sequence is 13 residues long. CDR3 sequence: CSVGSGTLNEQFF. In nucleotides, the CDR3 is TGCAGCGTTGGGTCAGGGACTTTGAATGAGCAGTTCTTC.

This clone is a singleton in its sample. This chain links TRBV5-1 with TRBJ1-3; possibly TRBD1 for D (6 bases). This CDR3 has 14 residues. In germline, CDR1 is SGHRS, CDR2 YFSETQ. V lost 4 bases to trimming and J lost 9 bases, with 17 bases between them. CDR3 sequence (DNA): TGCGCCAGCAGCCCGGAACAGGGTATAGGCACCATATATTTT. Residues: CASSPEQGIGTIYF.

In its sample, this clone was seen once. The V call is TRBV29-1, the J call TRBJ2-5, with D possibly being TRBD1 (5 bases). The DNA end is a closer match to TRBJ2-7, so the J assignment may be wrong. CDR3 length: 13 residues. Germline CDR1 SQVTM, CDR2 ANQGSEA. The CDR3 protein is CSVWQGSSYEQYF. The CDR3 bases are TGCAGCGTTTGGCAGGGCTCAAGCTACGAGCAGTACTTC.

V usage is TRBV19 and J usage is TRBJ1-1; D might be TRBD1 (5 bases). CDR3 length equals 15 residues. V lost 2 bases and J lost 1, with 11 bases in between. Germline V gene data show CDR1 as LNHDA and CDR2 as SQIVND (reference sequence). CDR3: CASSIKAGRNTEAFF. The CDR3 DNA follows: TGTGCCAGTAGTATAAAAGCAGGGCGGAACACTGAAGCTTTCTTT.

The chain has TRBV9 and TRBJ2-1; TRBD2 matches at 7 bases. Looked up from germline, CDR1 is SGDLS and CDR2 is YYNGEE. J lost 3 bases, V lost 3 bases, and 6 bases had no gene match. This CDR3 has 15 amino acids. CDR3: CASSAGGSNYNEQFF. The CDR3 bases are TGTGCCAGCAGCGCCGGCGGGAGTAACTACAATGAGCAGTTCTTC.

This chain connects TRBV4-1 to TRBJ2-3; D possibly corresponds to TRBD2 (6 bases). Trimming pared 0 bases from V and 0 bases from J, leaving 10 bases between. The CDR3 loop spans 16 amino acids. Germline values: CDR1 MGHRA, CDR2 YSYEKL. CDR3 residues: CASSQERGTSTDTQYF. In DNA form, the CDR3 reads TGCGCCAGCAGCCAAGAACGGGGGACTAGCACAGATACGCAGTATTTT.

The rearrangement links TRBV27 to TRBJ2-2; D is unclear. V gave up 1 base and J gave up 3 bases, with 6 bases separating them. Germline V gene lookup returns CDR1 MNHEY and CDR2 SMNVEV (reference sequence). The CDR3 runs 14 residues. Here the CDR3 reads CASSLWSDTGELFF. Written as DNA, the CDR3 is TGTGCCAGCAGTTTATGGTCGGACACCGGGGAGCTGTTTTTT.

The chain recombines TRBV5-1 with TRBJ2-2; a possible D gene is TRBD2 (5 bases). Germline lookup yields CDR1 SGHRS and CDR2 YFSETQ. With 4 bases removed from V and 8 bases from J, the gap between germline ends came to 21 bases. The CDR3 length is 16 residues. CDR3 DNA: TGCGCCAGCAGCGCTATTAGGACTTACCCCACGGGGGAGCTGTTTTTT. This gives the protein CASSAIRTYPTGELFF.

The gene calls are TRBV5-1 and TRBJ2-7, with 9 bases fitting TRBD1. V was pared by 4 bases and J by 4 bases, with 15 bases of the junction left unmatched. The CDR3 extends over 17 amino acids. Germline CDR1 and CDR2: SGHRS and YFSETQ. CDR3: CASSEDRGASRRYEQYF. The CDR3 DNA is TGCGCCAGCAGCGAGGACAGGGGCGCCTCCAGGAGATACGAGCAGTACTTC.

This clone came up a few times. The genes are TRBV7-2 and TRBJ2-2, with 11 bases fitting TRBD1. The CDR3 totals 13 residues. The germline V gene has CDR1 SGHTA and CDR2 FQGNSA. The J segment lost 4 bases and the V segment lost 8 bases, leaving 0 bases of the junction unmatched. The CDR3 sequence: CASGTGGTGELFF. As DNA, the CDR3 is TGTGCCAGCGGGACAGGGGGCACCGGGGAGCTGTTTTTT.

The chain joins TRBV21-1 to TRBJ2-5; the table's D call of TRBD1 was not tested on the DNA. Judging by the DNA end, TRBJ2-7 fits better; the J call may be wrong. TRBV21-1 is a pseudogene segment. This CDR3 is 13 amino acids long. The CDR3 is CASLTGSAYEQYF. The CDR3 nucleotides are TGTGCCAGCCTAACAGGGAGCGCCTACGAGCAGTACTTC.

The chain recombines TRBV28 with TRBJ2-7; TRBD2 agrees at 7 bases. V trimming: 6 bases; J trimming: 3 bases; junction bases outside the gene matches: 11. This CDR3 has 15 amino acids. From germline, CDR1 is MDHEN and CDR2 SYDVKM. CDR3 nucleotides: TGTGCCAGCAGCCCCACCTATAGCGGGCTCTACGAGCAGTACTTC. Its protein is CASSPTYSGLYEQYF.

CDR3 region: CASSPPPLAGGFYEQYF. Written as DNA, the CDR3 is TGTGCCAGCAGTCCACCCCCCCTAGCGGGAGGTTTCTACGAGCAGTACTTC. This chain connects TRBV27 to TRBJ2-7; 11 bases align to TRBD2. There are 17 residues in the CDR3. Germline V gives CDR1 MNHEY, CDR2 SMNVEV (reference sequence). Trimming removed 5 bases from V and 3 bases from J; junction bases left unmatched: 12.

This clone was counted once. The CDR3 sequence is CASRLPGSYNEQFF. The CDR3 region has the DNA TGTGCCAGCAGGTTACCGGGCTCCTACAATGAGCAGTTCTTC. The gene calls are TRBV11-2 and TRBJ2-1, with D uncertain. Per germline, CDR1 SGHAT and CDR2 FQNNGV. Trimming left V 6 bases short and J 0 bases short, with 9 bases between. The CDR3 totals 14 residues.

The rearrangement uses TRBV7-6 and TRBJ1-5; perhaps TRBD1 as D (5 bases). The germline V gene has CDR1 SGHVS and CDR2 FNYEAQ. With 3 bases removed from V and 0 bases from J, the gap between germline ends came to 15 bases. This CDR3 comprises 17 residues. The DNA for the CDR3 is TGTGCCAGCAGCTTCCTACGGAATACAGGTAGCAATCAGCCCCAGCATTTT. Protein product: CASSFLRNTGSNQPQHF.

This clone showed up just once. The chain couples TRBV7-9 to TRBJ1-1; 7 bases are a match to TRBD1. Germline assignment: CDR1 SEHNR and CDR2 FQNEAQ (reference sequence). V gave up 4 bases and J gave up 4 bases; unmatched junction bases: 6. The CDR3 spans 14 residues. The CDR3 bases are TGTGCCAGCAGCTACCCCTACAGGGGCACTGAAGCTTTCTTT. It translates to CASSYPYRGTEAFF.

The chain has TRBV7-9 and TRBJ1-2; TRBD1 agrees at 10 bases. This CDR3 region has 13 residues. V gave up 6 bases and J gave up 6 bases; unmatched junction bases: 4. Germline V gives CDR1 SEHNR, CDR2 FQNEAQ (reference sequence). CDR3 DNA: TGTGCCAGCAGATCCGGGACAGGGGATGGCTACACCTTC. Translating gives CASRSGTGDGYTF.